The T cell receptor (beta chain) under discussion was sequenced for a study of PD-1 blockade in classical Hodgkin lymphoma. V dropped 1 base and J dropped 5 bases, with 8 bases sitting between them. CDR3 size: 13 residues. Germline V lookup: CDR1 MNHNS, CDR2 SASEGT. The time point is: cycle 4 day 1 (C4D1), after six to seven weeks of nivolumab. Each patient relapsed following autologous stem cell transplantation, and prior brentuximab vedotin exposure differed. CD4+ T cells were purified from thawed PBMCs by magnetic negative selection. The study's findings and limits: Newly diagnosed patients reportedly trailed healthy donors in baseline TCR diversity.

Assay used: immunoSEQ multiplex PCR; TCRdb lists only in-frame clones, some missing. The table lists 10,000 to 15,000 clones, approximately 80% of them singletons, with about 0.93% in the top ten. Turning to this clone: Its target is not known.

The V and J genes are TRBV6-1 and TRBJ1-1, with a weak D call TRBD1 (6 bases). This sequence was found in a human donor with classical Hodgkin lymphoma. The specimen was CD4+ T cells from blood, collected before the fourth cycle of nivolumab. The CDR3 sequence is CASSEEGGTEAFF. In nucleotides, the CDR3 is TGTGCCAGCAGTGAAGAGGGGGGGACTGAAGCTTTCTTT.